This TCR beta chain is from a study of regulatory T cells in long-lasting Graves disease. The germline V and J ends were trimmed by 11 bases and 2 bases, with 15 bases remaining between them. This CDR3 has 13 residues. Germline V gene sequence: CDR1 SNHLY, CDR2 FYNNEI. In its sample, this clonotype was seen many times. Arm-PCR of CDR3 regions with iRepertoire HTBI primers generated TCR beta libraries. TCRdb reprocessed the multiplex PCR reads with MiXCR, giving one entry per CDR3 protein. The sample yields hundreds of thousands of distinct CDR3 sequences, about 32% seen once. As to time point: persistent/refractory GD, antithyroid drugs over 5 years with positive TRAb. RNA from PBMCs was the source of the TCR library.

The input for sequencing was peripheral blood mononuclear cells (PBMCs), taken when the disease was refractory, from a patient treated with antithyroid drugs. The chain couples TRBV2 to TRBJ1-2; possibly TRBD1 for D (6 bases). This clonotype was sampled from a female donor with Graves disease. As DNA, the CDR3 is TGTGCCGTCCCTACCAGGGGAAACTATGGCTACACCTTC. It encodes CAVPTRGNYGYTF. The variable domain in full, completed from reference TRBV2 and TRBJ1-2, reads EPEVTQTPSHQVTQMGQEVILRCVPISNHLYFYWYRQILGQKVEFLVSFYNNEISEKSEIFDDQFSVERPDGSNFTLKIRSTKLEDSAMYFCAVPTRGNYGYTFGSGTRLTVV.